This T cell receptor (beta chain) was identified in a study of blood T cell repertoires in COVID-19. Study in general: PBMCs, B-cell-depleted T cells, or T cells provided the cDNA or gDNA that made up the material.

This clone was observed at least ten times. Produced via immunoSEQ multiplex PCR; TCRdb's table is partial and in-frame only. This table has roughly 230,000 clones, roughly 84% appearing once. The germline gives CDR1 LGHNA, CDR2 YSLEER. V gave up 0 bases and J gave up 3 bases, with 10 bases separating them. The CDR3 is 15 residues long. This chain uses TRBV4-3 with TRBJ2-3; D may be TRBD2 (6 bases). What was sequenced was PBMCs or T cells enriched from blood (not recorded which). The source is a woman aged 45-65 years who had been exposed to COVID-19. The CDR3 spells CASSQEGSGTDTQYF. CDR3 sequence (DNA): TGCGCCAGCAGCCAAGAAGGAAGCGGGACAGATACGCAGTATTTT.